This T cell receptor (beta chain) was sequenced during a study of control samples from healthy donors and cancer patients. The V gene lost 4 bases and the J gene lost 6 bases, with 13 bases spanning the gap. This CDR3 region has 14 residues. The germline V gene has CDR1 MNHEY and CDR2 SMNVEV (reference sequence). Measured with immunoSEQ multiplex PCR; TCRdb has only the in-frame clones, and not every one. The table lists some 110,000 clones, 88% of them singletons. The source of this sequence is a woman in her 70s in good health. The sample was blood. The V call is TRBV27, the J call TRBJ2-1, with D possibly matching TRBD2 (5 bases). The CDR3 nucleotides are TGTGCCAGCAGTTGGACGGGGTCTTCCAATGAGCAGTTCTTC. Translating gives CASSWTGSSNEQFF.